Given below is one TCR beta chain in context. V dropped 4 bases and J dropped 4 bases, with 11 bases sitting between them. This CDR3 spans 14 amino acids. Germline assignment: CDR1 SGHDT and CDR2 YYEEEE. In the library, each TCR cDNA molecule bore its own unique molecular identifier. TCRdb reanalysed the 5' RACE reads using MiXCR and keeps one entry per CDR3 protein. This sample has 20,000 to 30,000 distinct CDR3 sequences, with more than 9.5% found just once. The time point is: blood at routine non-recurrence follow-up after resection. Whole RNA, which was extracted from tumor, nontumor lung tissue or frozen PBMC, was sequenced without any cell sorting. This entry is derived from a study of spatial heterogeneity in lung cancer. About the study: Untreated early-stage non-small cell lung cancer patients, 70 to 85 in total, were the donors. An average of more than ten raw reads was observed per unique TCR and UMI combination.

The clonotype comes from a male donor with early-stage non-small cell lung cancer. This chain joins TRBV5-6 and TRBJ2-2; D not resolved. The specimen was PBMCs, collected at follow-up. DNA of the CDR3: TGTGCCAGCAGCACCCTATATGGCACCGGGGAGCTGTTTTTT. It translates to CASSTLYGTGELFF.